Sequencing of this T cell receptor (beta chain) was carried out in a study of early T cells in non-severe SARS-CoV-2 infection. Study details: Chains were not paired, and sequencing was done on bulk RNA from unsorted whole blood.

Study-wide points: VDJdb matches were skewed toward anti-spike CD8 T cell responses.

The V gene end was trimmed by 7 bases and the J gene end by 9 bases; junction bases not matched to a gene: 9. CDR1 is MNHEY and CDR2 is SVGEGT in the germline V gene. The CDR3 runs to 14 residues. Unique molecular identifiers were affixed to single, distinct cDNA molecules. TCRdb reprocessed the 5' RACE reads with MiXCR, giving one entry per CDR3 protein. This table holds about 49,000 distinct CDR3 sequences, roughly 6% found once. This clonotype has a handful of counts. Its antigen remains unidentified. The receptor was isolated from an adult who was a healthcare worker with PCR-confirmed SARS-CoV-2 infection or an uninfected control (not recorded which). The chain links TRBV6-2 or TRBV6-3 to TRBJ2-1; TRBD2 matches 10 bases. The starting material was whole blood, obtained at baseline. The DNA for the CDR3 is TGTGCCAGCACCCTAGGGGCTAGCGGGGGTGAGCAGTTCTTC. It encodes CASTLGASGGEQFF.